In this sample, the clone carrying this TCR beta chain turned up many times. Its antigen is as yet unknown. TCRdb independently ran MiXCR on the 5' RACE reads; one entry per CDR3 protein. The sample has about 150,000 distinct CDR3 sequences, more than 6.5% seen once. This specimen belongs to a study of T cells after yellow fever vaccination. Study details: For low cell numbers, libraries were made with SMART-Seq v4 Ultra Low Input.

Regarding the study as a whole: Only a minor proportion of clonotypes was detected across both CD4 and CD8 compartments. Contamination of FACS-sorted repertoires by abundant clonotypes from the bulk population could occur. The booster response re-showed most primary clones: approximately 95% CD4, approximately 90% CD8.

V gave up 8 bases and J gave up 6 bases; unmatched junction bases: 6. CDR3 length: 14 residues. The germline CDR1 and CDR2 sequences are SGHAT and FQNNGV. This clonotype was obtained from a man aged 25-45 years who received the YFV17D yellow fever vaccine. This material consisted of CD4+ T cells sorted from PBMCs, taken 10 days after the yellow fever booster vaccination. The rearrangement links TRBV11-2 to TRBJ2-1; 11 bases fit TRBD2. CDR3 DNA sequence: TGTGCCAGCGGACGGACTAGCGGGTCCAATGAGCAGTTCTTC. Translating it yields CASGRTSGSNEQFF.